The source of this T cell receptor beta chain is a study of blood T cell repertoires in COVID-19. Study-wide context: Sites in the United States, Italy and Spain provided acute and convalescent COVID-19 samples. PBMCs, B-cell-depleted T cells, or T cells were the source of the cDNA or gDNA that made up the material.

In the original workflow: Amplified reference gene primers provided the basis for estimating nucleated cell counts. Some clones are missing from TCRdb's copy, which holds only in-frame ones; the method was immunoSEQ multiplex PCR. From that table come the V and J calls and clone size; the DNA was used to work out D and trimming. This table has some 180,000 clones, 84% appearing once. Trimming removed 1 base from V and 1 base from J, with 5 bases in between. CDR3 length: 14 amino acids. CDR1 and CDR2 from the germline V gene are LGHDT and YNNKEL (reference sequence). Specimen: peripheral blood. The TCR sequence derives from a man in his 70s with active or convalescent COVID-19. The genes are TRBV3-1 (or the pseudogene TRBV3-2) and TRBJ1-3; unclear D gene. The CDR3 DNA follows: TGTGCCAGCAGCCAAGGCGTATCTGGAAACACCATATATTTT. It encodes CASSQGVSGNTIYF.